This TCR beta chain was retrieved from a study of cytomegalovirus exposure and HLA in healthy donors (TCRdb year 2017). About the study as a whole: An earlier analysis of approximately 640 of the donors reported approximately 290 Gb of sequence data and some 120 million unique TCR beta sequences from some 180 million T cells. The number of donors typed differed by locus, with 629-630 for A, B, C, DRB1 and DQB1, around 560 for DQA1, 600 to 610 for DPA1, and some 450 for DPB1. Donor age, sex, ethnicity and CMV serostatus were compiled alongside the repertoire data. Among 398 genotyped donors of the cohort, an average of about 220,000 unique TCR beta nucleotide sequences was sequenced per donor, of which roughly 18% were non-productive. Of the approximately 400 genotyped donors, less than 85% were placed in the genetic ancestry cluster associated with self-reported Caucasian donors. Class I and class II HLA loci were covered by the typing at four-digit resolution. In the later analysis, no new phenotypic data were used to find candidate immune exposures; instead, reliance was placed on TCR beta sequences and their occurrence across donors. The study aimed to test whether cataloging public T cell receptors could reveal signatures of past pathogen exposure. About five DR-DQ haplotypes were handled as single units for association and clustering because linkage in the cohort was strong. In addition to the first cohort of roughly 670 subjects, a separate validation cohort of 120 different subjects was used. An early release covering roughly 640 HLA-typed donors comprised 250 to 350 gigabases of sequencing data and 85 million to 100 million unique TCR sequences. An earlier analysis of about 620 of the donors applied high-throughput TCR beta sequencing to assess whether each TCR beta V gene segment acted as functional or pseudogenic. In a later genetic analysis, genome-wide SNP genotypes for about three fifths of the 666 donors were used, and that subset was treated as a discovery cohort. To predict cytomegalovirus infection status, the study combined high-throughput TCR immunosequencing, statistical association of individual TCRs with disease status, and machine learning. Every repertoire in the discovery cohort had been generated on one and the same sequencing platform. Using immunosequencing, the study profiled T cell repertoires from around 680 subjects and related those repertoires to cytomegalovirus serostatus. A later analysis re-analyzed previously published TCR beta repertoires from roughly 630 donors and added high-resolution HLA genotyping to study TCR occurrence patterns. Overall study results and their limits: Linkage disequilibrium might explain the correlated functional status among segregating V segments, but an unknown experimental factor could not be ruled out. An association between a missense DCLRE1C variant and V-gene and J-gene trimming of TCR beta chains was found in a later genetic analysis and replicated in an independent cohort. Three of the identified cytomegalovirus-associated TCR beta chains were confirmed in vitro to be specific for cytomegalovirus antigens. Because counts were too low, about 18 rarely observed V segments, including chromosome 9 orphons, were left out of the earlier analysis of some 640 of the donors. A further reported finding was that TCR beta sequences accurately predicted the HLA-A and HLA-B alleles for most subjects in the first cohort. In both the original and validation cohorts, the classifier was reported to diagnose cytomegalovirus status with high specificity and sensitivity. It was suggested by the authors that the approach could potentially be generalized to other disease states and immunological phenotypes. In this cohort, only TCR beta chains were sequenced, and detectable features were limited by the absence of alpha or paired-chain data. Most CMV-associated TCR beta chains appeared to be HLA-restricted in a later analysis, and the HLA associations seemed to be driven largely by CMV exposure. When HLA alleles, especially DR and DQ, strongly co-occurred, TCR associations were difficult to assign to individual alleles. The study gave a list of around 170 TCR beta chains associated with cytomegalovirus. Most TCR sequences were seen in very few donors, while some public TCRs were found in many individuals. Some IMGT-functional V segments, including TRBV6-2 and TRBV6-3, could not be told apart with the 87-base-pair reads, so those segments were excluded. The presence/absence analyses assumed that sequencing depth was roughly uniform across donors, and that assumption may not be true. According to a later genetic analysis, donors in an Asian-associated ancestry cluster had fewer N-insertions in productive TCRs than the approximately 630-donor mean. A later analysis associated 15,000 or so TCR beta sequences with specific HLA alleles at a false discovery rate of 0.05. Several of the top co-occurrence clusters appeared to be linked to parvovirus B19, influenza, CMV and Epstein-Barr virus, according to a later analysis. Compared with equally common non-associated chains, HLA-associated TCR beta chains in a later analysis were more clonally expanded and had lower generation probabilities. A group of highly shared sequence variants was considered likely to be a technical artifact of the sequencing pipeline. According to a later analysis, TCR association rates differed among HLA loci, with DRB1 alleles showing the most associated TCRs and HLA-C alleles showing the fewest. HLA typing was unavailable for some donors at each locus, so association tests used only the typed subset. The only immune exposure information available for the cohort was CMV serostatus. In an earlier analysis of about 550 of the donors, most TCR beta V segments were observed in productive rearrangements about 87% or about 30% of the time, broadly matching IMGT annotations.

The cohort comprised 666 healthy bone marrow donors. At the time of sampling, every cohort member was nominally healthy, though immune exposures that went unrecorded were likely present. The donor tested CMV seropositive, placing the donor among the 289 seropositive members of the cohort. Each donor provided a peripheral blood sample, and peripheral blood mononuclear cells were used for TCR beta sequencing. Genomic DNA extraction from the blood cell samples was performed with the Qiagen DNeasy Blood Extraction Kit. V gives up 3 bases and J gives up 1 base, and the segment between their germline ends measures 10 bases. The CDR1 and CDR2 encoded by the germline V gene are SGHRS and YFSETQ. The CDR3 starts with the cysteine, ends with the phenylalanine, and has 14 residues. Left in the record is the CDR3 DNA by itself, 42 bases read in frame from the first base. Library preparation employed the immunoSEQ multiplex PCR assay. The multiplex PCR relied on a mix of 60 forward primers for TCR Vbeta segments and 13 reverse primers for TCR Jbeta segments. Amplification of the CDR3 region of rearranged TCR beta genes was performed with a multiplex PCR assay on genomic DNA. Amplified TCR beta libraries were sequenced as 87-base-pair reads on the Illumina HiSeq System. In the source study's methods: A later analysis tallied tens of millions of unique TCR beta chains across the 610 or so repertoires, and roughly 11 million of those chains were shared by two or more donors. Raw reads were error-corrected and collapsed into unique sequences with a nearest-neighbor algorithm that merged closely related sequences to remove PCR and sequencing errors. To assign V, D and J gene segments, CDR3 sequences were aligned to IMGT reference sequences. For a sequence to be retained, at least a six-nucleotide match to both a V gene segment and a J gene segment was required. A rearrangement was called productive if the CDR3 had no stop codons and remained in frame with V and J, and every other rearrangement was called non-productive. CDR3 was defined according to IMGT convention as the region running from the second conserved V-encoded cysteine to the conserved J-encoded phenylalanine. Sequences without an unambiguous match to a single V gene segment were excluded from the earlier analysis of about 640 of the donors. In an earlier analysis of several hundred of the donors, V segments were called functional above 56.7% productive rearrangements and were called segregating when the between-donor standard deviation exceeded 5%. A statistical classification framework was built for diagnosing cytomegalovirus status from the catalog of TCR beta chain sequences. In a later analysis, V and J genes were assigned by comparing TCR nucleotide sequences against IMGT/GENE-DB human TR gene sequences. A later analysis assigned CDR3 sequences and most-parsimonious VDJ recombination scenarios with the TCRdist pipeline. In a later analysis, each TCR beta chain was defined by its CDR3 amino acid sequence together with its V-gene family, and reads lacking a unique V-gene family were excluded. A later analysis removed several hundred highly shared, low-generation-probability nucleotide sequences to deal with suspected cross-contamination and a sequencing artifact. A later analysis calculated a clonal expansion index for each public chain from normalized within-repertoire ranks of inferred template counts. In a later analysis, generation probabilities were computed using a VDJ recombination model fitted to out-of-frame rearrangements, and the results were checked against IGoR. In a later analysis, TCR-TCR, TCR-HLA and TCR-CMV co-occurrence was scored with hypergeometric tests, and a repertoire-size bias correction was applied to TCR pairs. To estimate false discovery rates, a later analysis permuted the HLA or CMV assignments 20 times. A later analysis grouped co-occurring TCRs with DBSCAN, adding TCRdist sequence similarity when clustering within HLA-allele-positive subsets. For co-occurrence clustering, repertoires with fewer than 30,000 or more than 120,000 public chains were excluded, along with 4 to 6 repertoires with anomalous nucleotide sharing. TCRdb mirrors the immuneACCESS table, restricted to in-frame sequences. Some clones are absent from its copies; in checked studies, under half trace to an unresolved V gene, and the reason for the others is unknown. That table supplies the V and J calls and clone size; D and trimming were determined from the DNA. This sample lists about 120,000 clones; 75% to 85% were detected once. 7% to 9.5% of the sample is taken by the ten largest.

To note about this clone: Its antigen specificity is not known. One base away there is no much larger clone; base qualities are not given.

This clonotype was obtained from a man between 25 and 39 years old in good health and CMV-seropositive. Material for sequencing was PBMCs. Here the chain combines TRBV5-1 and TRBJ1-1; perhaps TRBD1 is the D gene, with 6 bases matching. The CDR3 sequence is CASSSTGSNTEAFF. The DNA is as follows: TGCGCCAGCAGCTCGACAGGTTCGAACACTGAAGCTTTCTTT. The full variable domain, completed from the reference TRBV5-1 and TRBJ1-1 proteins outside the CDR3, reads KAGVTQTPRYLIKTRGQQVTLSCSPISGHRSVSWYQQTPGQGLQFLFEYFSETQRNKGNFPGRFSGRQFSNSRSEMNVSTLELGDSALYLCASSSTGSNTEAFFGQGTRLTVV.